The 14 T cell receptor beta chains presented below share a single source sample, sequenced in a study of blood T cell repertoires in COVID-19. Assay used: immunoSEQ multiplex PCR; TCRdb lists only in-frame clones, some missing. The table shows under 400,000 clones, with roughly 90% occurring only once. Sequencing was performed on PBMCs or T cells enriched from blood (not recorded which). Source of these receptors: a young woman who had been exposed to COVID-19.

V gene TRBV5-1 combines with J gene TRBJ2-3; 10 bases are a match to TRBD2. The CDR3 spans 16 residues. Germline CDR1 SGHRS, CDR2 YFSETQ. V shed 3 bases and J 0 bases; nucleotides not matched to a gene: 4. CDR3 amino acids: CASSSGLAQSTDTQYF. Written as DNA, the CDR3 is TGCGCCAGCAGCTCGGGACTAGCGCAAAGCACAGATACGCAGTATTTT.

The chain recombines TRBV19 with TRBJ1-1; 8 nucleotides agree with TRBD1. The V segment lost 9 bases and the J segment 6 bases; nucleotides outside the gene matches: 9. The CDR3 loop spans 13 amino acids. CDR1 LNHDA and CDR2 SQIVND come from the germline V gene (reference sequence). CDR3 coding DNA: TGTGCCAGCATACAGGGGGAGGTAGCTGAAGCTTTCTTT. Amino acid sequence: CASIQGEVAEAFF. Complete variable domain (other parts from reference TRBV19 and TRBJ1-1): DGGITQSPKYLFRKEGQNVTLSCEQNLNHDAMYWYRQDPGQGLRLIYYSQIVNDFQKGDIAEGYSVSREKKESFPLTVTSAQKNPTAFYLCASIQGEVAEAFFGQGTRLTVV.

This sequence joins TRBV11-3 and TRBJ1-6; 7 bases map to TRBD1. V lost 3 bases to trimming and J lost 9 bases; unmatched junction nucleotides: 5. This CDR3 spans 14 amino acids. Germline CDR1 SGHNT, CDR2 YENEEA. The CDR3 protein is CASSLGRGRSPLHF. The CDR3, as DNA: TGTGCCAGCAGCTTGGGTAGGGGGCGTTCACCCCTCCACTTT.

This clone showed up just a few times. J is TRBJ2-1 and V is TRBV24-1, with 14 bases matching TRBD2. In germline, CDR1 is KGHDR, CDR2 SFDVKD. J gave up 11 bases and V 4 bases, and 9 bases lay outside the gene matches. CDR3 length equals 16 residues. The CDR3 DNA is TGTGCCACCAGTGACTCCGGGACTAGCGGGAGTCGAAAGCAGTTCTTC. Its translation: CATSDSGTSGSRKQFF.

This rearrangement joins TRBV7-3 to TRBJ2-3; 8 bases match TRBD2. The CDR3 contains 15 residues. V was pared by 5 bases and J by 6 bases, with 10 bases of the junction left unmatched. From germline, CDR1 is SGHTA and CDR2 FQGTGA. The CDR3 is CASSGYGLASDTQYF. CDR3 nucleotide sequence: TGTGCCAGCAGCGGGTACGGACTAGCATCTGATACGCAGTATTTT.

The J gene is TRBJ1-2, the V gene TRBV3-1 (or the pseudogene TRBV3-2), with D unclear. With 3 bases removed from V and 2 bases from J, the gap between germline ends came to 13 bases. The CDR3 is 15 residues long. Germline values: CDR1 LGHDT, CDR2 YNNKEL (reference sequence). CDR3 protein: CASSHWVSRNYGYTF. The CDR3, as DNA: TGTGCCAGCAGCCATTGGGTCTCTAGAAACTATGGCTACACCTTC.

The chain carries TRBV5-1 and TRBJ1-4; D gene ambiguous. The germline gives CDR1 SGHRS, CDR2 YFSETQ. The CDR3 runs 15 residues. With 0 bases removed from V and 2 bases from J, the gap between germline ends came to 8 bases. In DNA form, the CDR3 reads TGCGCCAGCAGCTTGGAGATAGCGACTAATGAAAAACTGTTTTTT. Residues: CASSLEIATNEKLFF. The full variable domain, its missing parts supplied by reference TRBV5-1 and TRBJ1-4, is KAGVTQTPRYLIKTRGQQVTLSCSPISGHRSVSWYQQTPGQGLQFLFEYFSETQRNKGNFPGRFSGRQFSNSRSEMNVSTLELGDSALYLCASSLEIATNEKLFFGSGTQLSVL.

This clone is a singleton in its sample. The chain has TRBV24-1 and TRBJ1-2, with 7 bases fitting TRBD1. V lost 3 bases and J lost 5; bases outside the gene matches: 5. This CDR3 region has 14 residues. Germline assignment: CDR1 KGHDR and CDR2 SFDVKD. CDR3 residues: CATSDTTGNYGYTF. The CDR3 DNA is TGTGCCACCAGTGATACGACAGGGAATTATGGCTACACCTTC.

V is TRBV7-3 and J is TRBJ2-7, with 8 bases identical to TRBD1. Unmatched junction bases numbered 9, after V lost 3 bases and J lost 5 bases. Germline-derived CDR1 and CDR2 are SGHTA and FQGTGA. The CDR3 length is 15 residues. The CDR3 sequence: CASSLAGGPPNEQYF. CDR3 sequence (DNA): TGTGCCAGCAGCTTGGCAGGGGGCCCACCTAACGAGCAGTACTTC.

CDR3 residues: CASRPPQGYNEQFF. The CDR3 DNA sequence: TGTGCCAGCAGGCCTCCCCAGGGGTACAATGAGCAGTTCTTC. This chain joins TRBV7-9 and TRBJ2-1, with D possibly being TRBD1 (6 bases). CDR1 and CDR2 (germline): SEHNR, FQNEAQ (reference sequence). Trimming left V 6 bases short and J 4 bases short, with 13 bases between. This CDR3 region has 14 residues. Complete variable domain (other parts from reference TRBV7-9 and TRBJ2-1): DTGVSQNPRHKITKRGQNVTFRCDPISEHNRLYWYRQTLGQGPEFLTYFQNEAQLEKSRLLSDRFSAERPKGSFSTLEIQRTEQGDSAMYLCASRPPQGYNEQFFGPGTRLTVL.

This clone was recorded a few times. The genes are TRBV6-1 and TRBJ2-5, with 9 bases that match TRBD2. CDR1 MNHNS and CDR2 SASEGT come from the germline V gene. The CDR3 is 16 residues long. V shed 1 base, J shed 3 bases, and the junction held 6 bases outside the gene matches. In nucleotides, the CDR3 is TGTGCCAGCAGTGAAGGAGTAGCGGGGGTGGAAGAGACCCAGTACTTC. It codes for CASSEGVAGVEETQYF.

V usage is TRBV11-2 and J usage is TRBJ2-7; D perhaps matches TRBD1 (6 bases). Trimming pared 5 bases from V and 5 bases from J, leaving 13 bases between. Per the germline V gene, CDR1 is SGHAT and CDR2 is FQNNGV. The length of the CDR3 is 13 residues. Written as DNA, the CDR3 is TGTGCCAGCAGCCATCTACAGGGTAACGAGCAGTACTTC. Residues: CASSHLQGNEQYF.

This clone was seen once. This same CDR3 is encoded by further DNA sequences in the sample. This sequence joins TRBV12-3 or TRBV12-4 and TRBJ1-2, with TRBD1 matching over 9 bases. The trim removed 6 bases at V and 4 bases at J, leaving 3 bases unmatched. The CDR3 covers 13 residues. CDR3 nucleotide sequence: TGTGCCAGCAGCCTGACAGGGGGCTATGGCTACACCTTC. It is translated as CASSLTGGYGYTF.

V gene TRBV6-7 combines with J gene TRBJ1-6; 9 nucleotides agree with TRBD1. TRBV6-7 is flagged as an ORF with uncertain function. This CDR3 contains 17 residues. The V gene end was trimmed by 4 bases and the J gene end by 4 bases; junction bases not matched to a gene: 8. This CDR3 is CASSWEHRGPYNSPLHF. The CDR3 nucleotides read TGTGCCAGCAGTTGGGAACACAGGGGGCCGTATAATTCACCCCTCCACTTT.